This entry describes one TCR beta chain. This sample is part of a study of cytomegalovirus exposure and HLA in healthy donors. At the level of the study: Earlier results showed roughly 120 million unique TCR beta sequences derived from some 180 million T cells.

This CDR3 spans 13 amino acids. With 4 bases removed from V and 3 bases from J, the gap between germline ends came to 10 bases. Germline CDR1 SGHNT, CDR2 YYREEE (reference sequence). Primers for the PCR totalled 60 Vbeta and 13 Jbeta. Assay used: immunoSEQ multiplex PCR; TCRdb lists only in-frame clones, some missing. Among 150,000 to 200,000 clones, approximately 80% were seen once, and the ten largest hold about 2.4%. This receptor was obtained from a male donor in good health and CMV-seronegative. The sample was PBMCs. The V gene is TRBV5-4, the J gene TRBJ1-2, with TRBD1 as a possible D gene (5 bases). CDR3 sequence reads: CASSEDKYYGYTF. CDR3 in DNA: TGTGCCAGCAGCGAGGACAAATACTATGGCTACACCTTC.